This is a list of T cell receptor beta chains from one sample in a study of cytomegalovirus exposure and HLA in healthy donors. The repertoire was sequenced with immunoSEQ multiplex PCR; TCRdb's copy has only in-frame clones and lacks some. The sample holds some 200,000 clones, around 75% seen once. Input material: PBMCs. The source of these receptors is a man aged 35 to 55 in good health and CMV-seropositive. CDR3s include the opening cysteine and the closing phenylalanine or tryptophan. The D gene is left open where the match is weak. Not every row has a clone size; where given, it reads once, few, many or a size class.

TRBV9	NA	NA	TRBJ2-3	CASSVVGERADTQYF	TGTGCCAGCAGCGTAGTAGGAGAGCGAGCAGATACGCAGTATTTT
TRBV9	few	NA	TRBJ2-5	CASSVVGGGSERAETQYF	TGTGCCAGCAGCGTAGTAGGAGGCGGGTCCGAGAGGGCAGAGACCCAGTACTTC
TRBV9	NA	TRBD2	TRBJ2-7	CASSVGLAGGSYEQYF	TGTGCCAGCAGCGTAGGACTAGCGGGGGGCTCATACGAGCAGTACTTC
TRBV6-4	NA	NA	TRBJ2-7	CASSGSGAVHEQYF	TGTGCCAGCAGTGGATCAGGGGCGGTACACGAGCAGTACTTC
TRBV5-4	few	TRBD1	TRBJ1-1	CASSPILGQGGSEAFF	TGTGCCAGCAGCCCGATTCTCGGACAGGGAGGGAGTGAAGCTTTCTTT
TRBV4-1	once	NA	TRBJ2-7	CASSQVVPREQYF	TGCGCCAGCAGCCAAGTCGTCCCTCGCGAGCAGTACTTC
TRBV5-1	NA	TRBD1	TRBJ2-7	CASSTTGGQEQYF	TGCGCCAGCAGCACGACAGGGGGGCAAGAGCAGTACTTC
TRBV4-3	NA	NA	TRBJ1-2	CASSQGAAPGYGYTF	TGCGCCAGCAGCCAGGGGGCGGCTCCGGGCTATGGCTACACCTTC
TRBV7-8	NA	TRBD2	TRBJ2-3	CASSVAGGNTDTQYF	TGTGCCAGCAGCGTAGCGGGGGGAAACACAGATACGCAGTATTTT
TRBV9	once	TRBD1	TRBJ1-4	CASSEDRGEKLFF	TGTGCCAGCAGCGAGGACAGGGGGGAAAAACTGTTTTTT
TRBV7-7	NA	NA	TRBJ2-2	CASSLAPGHAGELFF	TGTGCTAGCAGCTTAGCGCCGGGACATGCCGGGGAGCTGTTTTTT
TRBV4-1	NA	NA	TRBJ2-7	CASSHAQGSTLSYEQYF	TGCGCCAGCAGCCATGCCCAGGGGTCCACCCTTTCCTACGAGCAGTACTTC
TRBV4-3	NA	TRBD1	TRBJ2-5	CASSHGTGGETQYF	TGCGCCAGCAGCCACGGGACAGGGGGAGAGACCCAGTACTTC
TRBV7-9	NA	NA	TRBJ1-5	CSSRSDSSGNQPQHF	TGTTCCAGCAGATCGGACAGCTCGGGTAATCAGCCCCAGCATTTT
TRBV27	NA	NA	TRBJ2-7	CASSPLQGKDEQYF	TGTGCCAGCAGCCCCCTCCAGGGGAAGGACGAGCAGTACTTC
TRBV18	NA	NA	TRBJ2-7	CASSGGGAYEQYF	TGTGCCAGCTCGGGGGGGGGCGCCTACGAGCAGTACTTC
TRBV6-5	few	TRBD1	TRBJ1-1	CASRYRTGVGTEAFF	TGTGCCAGCAGGTACCGGACAGGGGTGGGCACTGAAGCTTTCTTT
TRBV5-1	NA	NA	TRBJ2-7	CASSLGQYEQYF	TGCGCCAGCAGCTTGGGACAGTACGAGCAGTACTTC
TRBV5-1	NA	TRBD1	TRBJ2-1	CASSWTGYNEQFF	TGCGCCAGCAGCTGGACAGGGTACAATGAGCAGTTCTTC
TRBV18	NA	NA	TRBJ2-6	CASSPLAVSGANVLTF	TGTGCCAGCTCACCACTAGCCGTCTCTGGGGCCAACGTCCTGACTTTC
TRBV7-9	NA	NA	TRBJ1-1	CSSSLVGSEAFF	TGTTCCAGCAGCTTAGTCGGTTCTGAAGCTTTCTTT